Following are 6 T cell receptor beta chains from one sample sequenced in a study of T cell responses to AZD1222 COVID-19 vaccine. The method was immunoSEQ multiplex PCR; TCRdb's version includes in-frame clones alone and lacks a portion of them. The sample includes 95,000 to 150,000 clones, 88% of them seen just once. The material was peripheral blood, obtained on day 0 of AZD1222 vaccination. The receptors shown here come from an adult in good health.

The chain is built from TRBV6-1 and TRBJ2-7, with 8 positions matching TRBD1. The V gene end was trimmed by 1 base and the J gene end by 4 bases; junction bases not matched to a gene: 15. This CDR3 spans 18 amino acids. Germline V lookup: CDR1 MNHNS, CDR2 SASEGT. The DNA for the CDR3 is TGTGCCAGCAGTGAAGTCGGTTGGGGGACAGGCAGGCGATACGAGCAGTACTTC. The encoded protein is CASSEVGWGTGRRYEQYF.

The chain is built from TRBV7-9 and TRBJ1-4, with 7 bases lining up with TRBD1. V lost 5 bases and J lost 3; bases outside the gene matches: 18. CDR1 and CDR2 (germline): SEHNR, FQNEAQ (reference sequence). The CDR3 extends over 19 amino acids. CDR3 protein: CASSPGTSPLQGANEKLFF. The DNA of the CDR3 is TGTGCCAGCAGCCCTGGGACGTCCCCCCTCCAGGGGGCTAATGAAAAACTGTTTTTT.

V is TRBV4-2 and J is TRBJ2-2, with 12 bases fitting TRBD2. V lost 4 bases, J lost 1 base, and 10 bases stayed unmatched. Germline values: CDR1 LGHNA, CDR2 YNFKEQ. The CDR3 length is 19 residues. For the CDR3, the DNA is TGTGCCAGCAGCCCAAGACTATCACTAGCGGGGGGGAACACCGGGGAGCTGTTTTTT. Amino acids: CASSPRLSLAGGNTGELFF.

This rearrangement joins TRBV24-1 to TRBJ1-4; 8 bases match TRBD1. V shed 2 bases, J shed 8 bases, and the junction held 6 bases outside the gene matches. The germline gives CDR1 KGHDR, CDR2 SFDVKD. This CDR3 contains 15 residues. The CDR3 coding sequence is TGTGCCACCAGTGATTCCAGACAGGGGAGCGAAAAACTGTTTTTT. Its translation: CATSDSRQGSEKLFF.

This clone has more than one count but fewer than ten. CDR3 DNA: TGTGCCAGCAGCTTTACAGGGAAGACTGAAGCTTTCTTT. Residues: CASSFTGKTEAFF. The rearrangement uses TRBV5-5 and TRBJ1-1; D possibly corresponds to TRBD1 (6 bases). Trimming pared 2 bases from V and 5 bases from J, leaving 10 bases between. CDR1 is SGHKS and CDR2 is YYEKEE in the germline V gene (reference sequence). The CDR3 has 13 amino acids.

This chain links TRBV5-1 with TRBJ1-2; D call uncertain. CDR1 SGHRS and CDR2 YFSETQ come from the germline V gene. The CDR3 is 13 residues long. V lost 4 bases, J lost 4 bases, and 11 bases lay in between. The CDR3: CASSAGRLYGYTF. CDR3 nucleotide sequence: TGCGCCAGCAGCGCCGGACGGCTCTATGGCTACACCTTC.